Shown below are 5 T cell receptor beta chains from a single sample sequenced in a study of breast tumors, draining lymph nodes, adjacent tissues. TCRdb independently ran MiXCR on the multiplex PCR reads; one entry per CDR3 protein. The sample contains approximately 47,000 distinct CDR3 sequences, about 23% of which appear only once. The sequenced sample was breast tumor tissue. Receptor source: a female donor with breast cancer. Some clones in this sample may be carry-over from other donors' samples.

This clonotype showed up many times. This chain uses TRBV4-1 with TRBJ2-5; D is possibly TRBD1 or TRBD2 (6 bases each). In germline, CDR1 is MGHRA, CDR2 YSYEKL. There are 17 residues in the CDR3. Trimming removed 1 base from V and 4 bases from J, with 19 bases in between. As DNA, the CDR3 is TGCGCCAGCAGCCAAGGTAGGGGTAGGGGGGCCGGAGAGACCCAGTACTTC. Protein sequence: CASSQGRGRGAGETQYF.

This clonotype came up many times. The chain couples TRBV7-8 to TRBJ2-2; TRBD2 matches 8 bases. V trimming: 2 bases; J trimming: 8 bases; junction bases outside the gene matches: 10. Germline CDR1 SGHVS, CDR2 FQNEAQ. The CDR3 length is 16 residues. CDR3 nucleotides: TGTGCCAGCAGCTTAAGGGCCAGCGGGAGTGCGGGGGAGCTGTTTTTT. Residues: CASSLRASGSAGELFF.

This clonotype was recorded many times. The chain recombines TRBV6-1 with TRBJ2-3; 10 bases align to TRBD1. The CDR3 is 17 residues long. Germline V CDR1 and CDR2: MNHNS, SASEGT. V was clipped by 6 bases and J by 3 bases; unmatched bases: 12. CDR3 protein: CASRKLGTGVNTDTQYF. The DNA for the CDR3 is TGTGCCAGCAGGAAACTAGGGACAGGGGTAAATACAGATACGCAGTATTTT.

As regards this clonotype: Germline and junction disagree at one end, which may indicate a read error. The V gene is TRBV28, the J gene TRBJ1-2; D is ambiguous. The germline V gene encodes CDR1 MDHEN and CDR2 SYDVKM. This CDR3 spans 11 amino acids. The CDR3 loop is CASSFGYGHTF. The DNA of the CDR3 is TGTGCCAGCAGTTTTGGCTATGGCCACACCTTC.

This clonotype was recorded at least ten times. This chain links TRBV4-2 with TRBJ2-3; 11 nucleotides line up with TRBD2. Germline assignment: CDR1 LGHNA and CDR2 YNFKEQ. This CDR3 has 15 residues. V shed 4 bases, J shed 2 bases, and the junction held 2 bases outside the gene matches. The CDR3: CASSRLAGLTDTQYF. In nucleotides, the CDR3 is TGTGCCAGCAGCCGACTAGCGGGGCTCACAGATACGCAGTATTTT.